The rows below give T cell receptor beta chains drawn from one sample of a study of control samples from healthy donors and cancer patients. Method: immunoSEQ multiplex PCR; TCRdb's copy keeps in-frame clones and lacks some. The data contain 150,000 to 200,000 clones, around 90% of them singletons. Sequencing input: blood. The receptors shown here come from a woman aged 50 to 60 in good health. CDR3s include the opening cysteine and the closing phenylalanine or tryptophan.

J gene: TRBJ1-2
V gene: TRBV6-2/TRBV6-3
CDR3 protein: CASSVGATLFNGYTF

J gene: TRBJ1-2
V gene: TRBV2
CDR3 protein: CASSRGGTVGYTF

J gene: TRBJ2-1
V gene: TRBV4-2
CDR3 protein: CASSQALEVTPYNEQFF

J gene: TRBJ1-4
V gene: TRBV4-1
CDR3 protein: CASSQDWEQGREKLFF

J gene: TRBJ2-7
V gene: TRBV28
CDR3 protein: CASSPRTGGSYEQYF

J gene: TRBJ1-4
V gene: TRBV18
CDR3 protein: CASSRIGDEKLFF

J gene: TRBJ2-3
V gene: TRBV7-2
CDR3 protein: CASSLFVTDTQYF

J gene: TRBJ1-2
V gene: TRBV30
CDR3 protein: CAWGPANYGYTF

J gene: TRBJ2-7
V gene: TRBV10-3
CDR3 protein: CAISESDAAYEQYF

J gene: TRBJ1-5
V gene: TRBV6-6
CDR3 protein: CASSYFGGNQPQHF

J gene: TRBJ2-7
V gene: TRBV10-3
CDR3 protein: CATQLAGAYEQYF